This T cell receptor beta chain emerged from a study of blood T cells in healthy people across ages. Germline loops: CDR1 SQVTM, CDR2 ANQGSEA. The CDR3 is 14 amino acids. V was clipped by 7 bases and J by 4 bases, with 17 bases between them. Primers used in a second PCR of about 7 to 12 cycles were a sample-barcoded 5' primer and a J-beta primer mix. The yield of each sample was at least 3 million CDR3-containing paired-end reads. From the 5' RACE reads, TCRdb called clonotypes with MiXCR, one entry per CDR3 protein. The sample lists about 580,000 distinct CDR3 sequences; roughly 43% were seen once. PBMCs were isolated at a quantity of at least 7 million per sample.

The TCR comes from a man older than 75 in good health. This chain links TRBV29-1 with TRBJ2-1; no firm D call. Sequenced material: blood. Here the CDR3 reads CSGSPLSAYNEQFF. Here the CDR3 DNA reads TGCAGCGGCTCCCCGCTCTCCGCGTACAATGAGCAGTTCTTC.